This passage covers 32 T cell receptor beta chains from one sample sequenced in a study of cytomegalovirus exposure and HLA in healthy donors. It was with 60 Vbeta and 13 Jbeta primers that the PCR ran. Only in-frame clones appear in the TCRdb table, and some are missing; sequencing was by immunoSEQ multiplex PCR. The sample yields fewer than 200,000 clones, approximately 80% seen once. The specimen was PBMCs. These receptors all stem from a woman aged 45 to 65 in good health and CMV-seropositive.

This chain connects TRBV19 to TRBJ2-7; D is ambiguous. Trimming pared 5 bases from V and 2 bases from J, leaving 13 bases between. The CDR3 spans 14 residues. From germline, CDR1 is LNHDA and CDR2 SQIVND (reference sequence). The CDR3, as DNA: TGTGCCAGTAGTCGCCCAGGTTCCACCTACGAGCAGTACTTC. It translates to CASSRPGSTYEQYF.

The genes are TRBV7-2 and TRBJ2-7; D unclear. From germline, CDR1 is SGHTA and CDR2 FQGNSA. The CDR3 spans 13 residues. Trimming shortened V by 9 bases and J by 3 bases, and 15 bases separated the two germline ends. In nucleotides, the CDR3 is TGTGCCAGTACCCCTAACCTTAACTACGAGCAGTACTTC. Its protein product is CASTPNLNYEQYF.

This clone turned up a few times. The chain is built from TRBV27 and TRBJ2-2; D is unclear. This CDR3 has 12 residues. V was clipped by 3 bases and J by 5 bases, with 4 bases between them. Germline-derived CDR1 and CDR2 are MNHEY and SMNVEV (reference sequence). CDR3 sequence (DNA): TGTGCCAGCAGTTTCGTGACCGGGGAGCTGTTTTTT. Its protein product is CASSFVTGELFF.

The V call is TRBV9, the J call TRBJ2-5, with D unresolved. V lost 0 bases, J lost 4 bases, and 7 bases lay in between. Germline V lookup: CDR1 SGDLS, CDR2 YYNGEE. The CDR3 spans 13 residues. As DNA, the CDR3 is TGTGCCAGCAGCGTAGGTAGCAGAGAGACCCAGTACTTC. This encodes CASSVGSRETQYF.

The chain links TRBV9 to TRBJ2-5, with 10 bases fitting TRBD2. The J segment lost 5 bases and the V segment lost 2 bases, leaving 3 bases of the junction unmatched. The CDR3 is made up of 14 amino acids. The germline CDR1 and CDR2 sequences are SGDLS and YYNGEE. The CDR3 nucleotides read TGTGCCAGCAGCGTCGGTAGCGGGGGGGAGACCCAGTACTTC. Protein: CASSVGSGGETQYF.

The chain recombines TRBV28 with TRBJ1-2; no clear D gene. Trimming took 8 bases from V and 0 from J, leaving 13 bases between them. The V gene's germline CDR1 is MDHEN and CDR2 SYDVKM. The CDR3 runs 14 residues. CDR3 in DNA: TGTGCCAGCGGTATGGGCATACCTAACTATGGCTACACCTTC. Protein product: CASGMGIPNYGYTF.

The CDR3 protein is CASSLGVNYEQYF. In nucleotides, the CDR3 is TGTGCCAGCAGCTTAGGAGTAAACTACGAGCAGTACTTC. The chain recombines TRBV7-9 with TRBJ2-7; unclear D gene. V dropped 1 base and J dropped 3 bases, with 7 bases sitting between them. The CDR3 consists of 13 residues. Germline assignment: CDR1 SEHNR and CDR2 FQNEAQ (reference sequence).

This chain connects TRBV11-2 to TRBJ2-2, with no clear D. The germline V gene encodes CDR1 SGHAT and CDR2 FQNNGV. CDR3 length: 11 amino acids. Trimming pared 5 bases from V and 10 bases from J, leaving 8 bases between. CDR3 residues: CASSLLAELFF. The CDR3 region has the DNA TGTGCCAGCAGCCTCCTGGCGGAGCTGTTTTTT.

The sample holds a few counts of this clone. V gene TRBV5-1 combines with J gene TRBJ1-1; the D gene is possibly TRBD1 (5 bases). Trimming left V 2 bases short and J 5 bases short, with 22 bases between. CDR3 length: 17 residues. The V gene's germline CDR1 is SGHRS and CDR2 YFSETQ. The CDR3 DNA sequence: TGCGCCAGCAGCTTCGGAGCAGGGTCTGGTGATCGGACTGAAGCTTTCTTT. Its protein is CASSFGAGSGDRTEAFF.

This chain uses TRBV7-2 with TRBJ1-3, with D perhaps matching TRBD1 (5 bases). Germline V gives CDR1 SGHTA, CDR2 FQGNSA. CDR3 length: 16 amino acids. V was cut by 3 bases and J by 0 bases, with 12 bases left in between. The CDR3 DNA sequence: TGTGCCAGCAGCTTTCTAAGTGGGGCCTCTGGAAACACCATATATTTT. Translation gives CASSFLSGASGNTIYF.

Concerning this clone itself: Within the sample, other DNA sequences also encode this same CDR3. V and J are TRBV6-5 and TRBJ2-7; a weak D match, TRBD1 (6 bases). V gave up 0 bases and J gave up 4 bases, with 10 bases separating them. CDR1 and CDR2 from the germline V gene are MNHEY and SVGAGI. The CDR3 consists of 14 residues. In DNA form, the CDR3 reads TGTGCCAGCAGTTACTCGGGGCAGGGGTACGAGCAGTACTTC. It specifies CASSYSGQGYEQYF.

This clone is a singleton in its sample. The gene calls are TRBV7-3 and TRBJ2-7; weak D call: TRBD2 (6 bases). V was trimmed by 5 bases and J by 4 bases, leaving 18 bases between them. This CDR3 is built from 15 residues. Germline V lookup: CDR1 SGHTA, CDR2 FQGTGA. The chain's CDR3 is CASSLQAGGEYEQYF. CDR3 DNA: TGTGCCAGCAGCCTCCAGGCTGGAGGGGAATACGAGCAGTACTTC.

This clone is a singleton in its sample. The CDR3: CASSLSGRAEAFF. The DNA for the CDR3 is TGCGCCAGCAGCTTGTCAGGGAGGGCTGAAGCTTTCTTT. The rearrangement joins TRBV5-1 to TRBJ1-1; tentative D call: TRBD1 (5 bases). There are 13 residues in the CDR3. CDR1 is SGHRS and CDR2 is YFSETQ in the germline V gene. Trimming took off 1 base at V and 6 bases at J, with 10 bases between the two ends.

The gene calls are TRBV5-1 and TRBJ2-3, with TRBD2 matching over 15 bases. Germline loops: CDR1 SGHRS, CDR2 YFSETQ. V was clipped by 5 bases and J by 7 bases; unmatched bases: 5. CDR3 length: 15 residues. DNA for the CDR3: TGCGCCAGCAGTCCCGGGACTAGCGGGGGGCATACGCAGTATTTT. It is translated as CASSPGTSGGHTQYF.

This clone showed up just a few times. The rearrangement links TRBV4-1 to TRBJ2-3; D is perhaps TRBD1 (7 bases). The CDR3 length is 13 residues. CDR1 and CDR2 (germline): MGHRA, YSYEKL. V was shortened by 4 bases and J by 7 bases, with 12 bases between the two germline ends. This CDR3 is CASSPEGANTQYF. CDR3 nucleotides: TGCGCCAGCAGCCCGGAGGGGGCGAATACGCAGTATTTT.

There are a few counts of this clone. The chain links TRBV15 to TRBJ2-1; 9 bases are a match to TRBD2. The CDR3 is 14 residues long. Trimming took 0 bases from V and 12 from J; bases not matched to a gene: 6. The germline gives CDR1 LNHNV, CDR2 YYDKDF (reference sequence). CDR3 region: CATSREGTSNAQFF. The CDR3 nucleotides are TGTGCCACCAGCAGAGAAGGGACTAGCAACGCGCAGTTCTTC.

This clone has more than one count but fewer than ten. This CDR3 reads CASNPRGQNNEKLFF. The CDR3 DNA sequence: TGTGCCAGCAACCCTAGGGGACAGAATAATGAAAAACTGTTTTTT. The chain couples TRBV28 to TRBJ1-4; TRBD1 aligns across 7 bases. V gave up 7 bases and J gave up 4 bases; unmatched junction bases: 9. Germline lookup yields CDR1 MDHEN and CDR2 SYDVKM. This CDR3 region has 15 residues.

As DNA, the CDR3 is TGCGCCAGCGGCAGGGGGCCGGGCACTGAAGCTTTCTTT. It yields the protein CASGRGPGTEAFF. This rearrangement joins TRBV10-2 to TRBJ1-1, with 8 bases fitting TRBD1. J was trimmed by 4 bases and V by 8 bases; bases with no gene match: 6. The CDR3 runs 13 residues. Germline V gene sequence: CDR1 WSHSY, CDR2 SAAADI.

This clone has only one observation. The genes are TRBV6-4 and TRBJ2-3; 12 nucleotides align to TRBD2. CDR1 is MRHNA and CDR2 is SNTAGT in the germline V gene. CDR3 length equals 15 residues. The J segment lost 11 bases and the V segment lost 0 bases, leaving 6 bases of the junction unmatched. CDR3 loop: CASSDSSSGGARQYF. CDR3 nucleotide sequence: TGTGCCAGCAGTGACTCGTCTAGCGGGGGGGCTCGGCAGTATTTT.

On this clone: The identical CDR3 is also encoded by other nucleotide sequences in the sample. The rearrangement uses TRBV18 and TRBJ2-7, with D possibly TRBD1 on 6 matching bases. The CDR3 is 12 amino acids. Germline V gene lookup returns CDR1 KGHSH and CDR2 LQKENI. Trimming pared 3 bases from V and 4 bases from J, leaving 7 bases between. The CDR3 here is CASSPTGYEQYF. CDR3 bases: TGTGCCAGCTCACCGACAGGTTACGAGCAGTACTTC.

The V call is TRBV9, the J call TRBJ2-3, with D tentatively TRBD1 (6 bases). The ends were cut back, 4 bases at V and 4 bases at J, with 19 bases in the middle. Per germline, CDR1 SGDLS and CDR2 YYNGEE. The CDR3 totals 16 residues. This CDR3 reads CASSIDQVTGSDTQYF. Written as DNA, the CDR3 is TGTGCCAGCAGCATAGACCAGGTGACAGGTTCAGATACGCAGTATTTT.

V is TRBV11-2 and J is TRBJ2-1, with D possibly being TRBD1 (5 bases). CDR1 SGHAT and CDR2 FQNNGV come from the germline V gene. V lost 6 bases and J lost 7, with 22 bases in between. CDR3 length: 16 amino acids. The CDR3 spells CASSFGADQGMNEQFF. The CDR3 DNA is TGTGCCAGCAGTTTTGGGGCGGACCAGGGTATGAATGAGCAGTTCTTC.

The chain joins TRBV2 to TRBJ2-1; weak D call: TRBD2 (5 bases). Germline CDR1 reads SNHLY; CDR2 reads FYNNEI. This CDR3 contains 14 residues. V was cut by 3 bases and J by 6 bases, with 12 bases left in between. The CDR3 region has the DNA TGTGCCAGCAGTGAGTGGGAAACTAGCAATGAGCAGTTCTTC. It yields the protein CASSEWETSNEQFF.

This chain connects TRBV18 to TRBJ2-3; maybe TRBD1 (6 bases). V shed 3 bases and J shed 4 bases, with 8 bases lying between them. This CDR3 has 13 residues. Germline CDR1 KGHSH, CDR2 LQKENI. CDR3: CASSPGAADTQYF. The CDR3, as DNA: TGTGCCAGCTCACCGGGGGCCGCAGATACGCAGTATTTT.

This rearrangement joins TRBV7-6 to TRBJ2-1, with D possibly being TRBD1 (5 bases). The germline V gene encodes CDR1 SGHVS and CDR2 FNYEAQ. Trimming stripped 2 bases from V and 2 bases from J, with 13 bases between. The CDR3 covers 16 residues. CDR3: CASSLLSGRTYNEQFF. The CDR3 DNA reads TGTGCCAGCAGCTTATTATCAGGGCGGACCTACAATGAGCAGTTCTTC.

The V and J genes are TRBV27 and TRBJ1-4, with 9 bases aligning to TRBD1. After removal of 1 base from V and 8 bases from J, the junction contained 2 bases not matched to a gene. Germline V gives CDR1 MNHEY, CDR2 SMNVEV (reference sequence). The CDR3 covers 14 residues. The CDR3 coding sequence is TGTGCCAGCAGTTTATTAGACAGGGGGGAAAAACTGTTTTTT. It is translated as CASSLLDRGEKLFF.

In its sample, this clone was seen a few times. The CDR3 sequence is CASSLAPGGLSTDTQYF. CDR3 coding DNA: TGTGCCAGCAGCTTAGCGCCGGGGGGGCTAAGCACAGATACGCAGTATTTT. The chain links TRBV7-2 to TRBJ2-3; 8 bases line up with TRBD2. Germline V CDR1 and CDR2: SGHTA, FQGNSA. With V trimmed by 0 bases and J by 0 bases, 5 bases remained unmatched. The CDR3 length is 17 residues.

This rearrangement joins TRBV6-5 to TRBJ2-7; 8 bases match TRBD1. Germline V gene sequence: CDR1 MNHEY, CDR2 SVGAGI. The CDR3 covers 15 residues. The V gene end was trimmed by 6 bases and the J gene end by 3 bases; junction bases not matched to a gene: 10. For the CDR3, the DNA is TGTGCCAGCAGAGACGGACAGGGAAGAGTCTACGAGCAGTACTTC. This translates into CASRDGQGRVYEQYF.

The V call is TRBV19, the J call TRBJ2-5, with 8 bases matching TRBD1. V gave up 3 bases and J gave up 5 bases; unmatched junction bases: 14. The CDR3 extends over 17 amino acids. The germline V gene encodes CDR1 LNHDA and CDR2 SQIVND (reference sequence). DNA for the CDR3: TGTGCCAGTAGTATCCGACAGGGGTTGGGGTTATGGGAGACCCAGTACTTC. Protein product: CASSIRQGLGLWETQYF.

The CDR3: CASSIAEGLGQFF. Written as DNA, the CDR3 is TGTGCCAGTAGTATTGCGGAGGGGTTGGGCCAGTTCTTC. The rearrangement links TRBV19 to TRBJ2-1; possible D gene TRBD2, 6 bases. Per the germline V gene, CDR1 is LNHDA and CDR2 is SQIVND (reference sequence). V was cut by 3 bases and J by 13 bases, with 16 bases left in between. The CDR3 has 13 amino acids.

This chain connects TRBV9 to TRBJ2-7, with a possible D match to TRBD1 (6 bases). V lost 0 bases to trimming and J lost 0 bases, with 10 bases between them. There are 15 residues in the CDR3. Germline lookup yields CDR1 SGDLS and CDR2 YYNGEE. CDR3 region: CASSVDLGGSYEQYF. In nucleotides, the CDR3 is TGTGCCAGCAGCGTAGATCTAGGGGGCTCCTACGAGCAGTACTTC.

The gene calls are TRBV7-3 and TRBJ2-1, with D maybe TRBD2 (5 bases). The V gene lost 5 bases and the J gene lost 10 bases, with 12 bases spanning the gap. Germline CDR1 and CDR2: SGHTA and FQGTGA. The CDR3 sequence is 12 residues long. CDR3 coding DNA: TGTGCCAGCAGCACTAACGGAGGAGAGCAGTTCTTC. The encoded protein is CASSTNGGEQFF. Full variable domain (remainder filled in from reference TRBV7-3 and TRBJ2-1): GAGVSQTPSNKVTEKGKYVELRCDPISGHTALYWYRQSLGQGPEFLIYFQGTGAADDSGLPNDRFFAVRPEGSVSTLKIQRTERGDSAVYLCASSTNGGEQFFGPGTRLTVL.